Below, one TCR beta chain is given with its context. Its antigen remains unidentified. These data come from a study of T cell repertoires in cytomegalovirus infection. Study-wide findings and caveats: Carriers of CMV and the relevant HLA type were discriminated by public TCR beta frequency. Clonotype analysis showed dominance of the ex vivo response by HLA-C-restricted CMV-specific TCR beta clonotypes.

V was cut by 6 bases and J by 7 bases, with 18 bases left in between. The CDR3 extends over 14 amino acids. The germline V gene has CDR1 SEHNR and CDR2 FQNEAQ (reference sequence). TCRdb reprocessed the reads with MiXCR, giving one entry per CDR3 protein. The sample carries 570,000 or so distinct CDR3 sequences, under 45% recorded once. The sample here was cultured PBMCs, taken from culture after CMV antigen stimulation. The chain has TRBV7-9 and TRBJ1-2, with D tentatively TRBD1 (6 bases). The clonotype originates from a human donor in good health (CMV status not recorded). Some clones in this sample may be carry-over from other donors' samples. Written as DNA, the CDR3 is TGTGCCAGCAGTAGACGACAGGAATTGGGTGGCTACACCTTC. Amino acid sequence: CASSRRQELGGYTF. The complete variable domain, with remaining parts taken from reference TRBV7-9 and TRBJ1-2, reads DTGVSQNPRHKITKRGQNVTFRCDPISEHNRLYWYRQTLGQGPEFLTYFQNEAQLEKSRLLSDRFSAERPKGSFSTLEIQRTEQGDSAMYLCASSRRQELGGYTFGSGTRLTVV.